These T cell receptor beta chains were read from a single sample in a study of blood T cell repertoires in COVID-19. Some clones are missing from TCRdb's copy, which holds only in-frame ones; the method was immunoSEQ multiplex PCR. The data show about 87,000 clones, roughly 76% seen once. Sequences were obtained from peripheral blood. The receptors shown here come from a woman between 50 and 59 years old with acute or convalescent COVID-19. Both conserved end residues are part of each CDR3. D genes are given only for firm matches. Only part of the rows carry a size: once, few, many, or a class if the clone is expanded.

J gene | clone size | D gene | V gene | CDR3 DNA | CDR3 protein
TRBJ1-5 | . | . | TRBV19 | TGTGCCAGTAGTCCCCTTTCTAAGGGGTATGGCAATCAGCCCCAGCATTTT | CASSPLSKGYGNQPQHF
TRBJ1-1 | . | . | TRBV18 | TGTGCCAGCTCACCACCGGTCAGGCGGAACACTGAAGCTTTCTTT | CASSPPVRRNTEAFF
TRBJ1-6 | . | . | TRBV3-1/TRBV3-2 | TGTGCCAGCAGCCAATCCCGGGCAGGGGTGAAGAATTCACCCCTCCACTTT | CASSQSRAGVKNSPLHF
TRBJ1-4 | . | . | TRBV28 | TGTGCCAGCAGTTTCGGGAGGACTAATGAAAAACTGTTTTTT | CASSFGRTNEKLFF
TRBJ2-7 | once | TRBD1 | TRBV27 | TGTGCCAGCAGTTGGACAGGGACGAACTCCTACGAGCAGTACTTC | CASSWTGTNSYEQYF
TRBJ1-5 | . | . | TRBV4-3 | TGCGCCAGCAGCCAAGATCGGAGGGTTGCTCAGCCCCAGCATTTT | CASSQDRRVAQPQHF
TRBJ2-1 | many | TRBD2 | TRBV7-2 | TGTGCCAGCAGCTCCAGCCCTTCTAGCGGGGGGGCCGCGTACAATGAGCAGTTCTTC | CASSSSPSSGGAAYNEQFF
TRBJ1-2 | . | TRBD1 | TRBV30 | TGTGCCTGGGGACGACAGGGGGCGGCCCTTAACTATGGCTACACCTTC | CAWGRQGAALNYGYTF
TRBJ1-1 | . | . | TRBV6-1 | TGTGCCAGCAGTGAGCGCAGGATCATGAACACTGAAGCTTTCTTT | CASSERRIMNTEAFF
TRBJ2-1 | . | TRBD1 | TRBV6-2/TRBV6-3 | TGTGCCAGCAGTCCCGGGACAGTCTACAATGAGCAGTTCTTC | CASSPGTVYNEQFF
TRBJ1-5 | . | . | TRBV9 | TGTGCCAGCAGCGTAGGGACAGTGGGGAATCAGCCCCAGCATTTT | CASSVGTVGNQPQHF
TRBJ1-4 | . | . | TRBV11-2 | TGTGCCAGCAGCTTCGGAACACAGGGAACTGAAAAACTGTTTTTT | CASSFGTQGTEKLFF
TRBJ2-7 | many | TRBD2 | TRBV27 | TGTGCCAGCAGTTTACTAGCGGGGGGCACTAGGACCTACGAGCAGTACTTC | CASSLLAGGTRTYEQYF
TRBJ1-5 | . | . | TRBV7-2 | TGTGCCAGCAGCTTACGACAGGCCCAGCCCCAGCATTTT | CASSLRQAQPQHF
TRBJ2-3 | few | TRBD2 | TRBV6-6 | TGTGCCATCAGTGCTAGCGGGCCGCAGTATTTT | CAISASGPQYF
TRBJ1-2 | . | . | TRBV18 | TGTGCCAGCTCACCACTCCAGGCAGGGGCCCCCCGGGAAAACTATGGCTACACCTTC | CASSPLQAGAPRENYGYTF
TRBJ2-2 | . | TRBD1 | TRBV5-1 | TGCGCCAGCAGTCAGGGGGACAGGTCGAACACCGGGGAGCTGTTTTTT | CASSQGDRSNTGELFF
TRBJ1-5 | once | . | TRBV28 | TGTGCCAGCAGTTTATACAGGGACAATCAGCCCCAGCATTTT | CASSLYRDNQPQHF
TRBJ1-6 | once | . | TRBV28 | TGTGCCAGCAGGGGAACAGGGAGCTCCTATAATTCACCCCTCCACTTT | CASRGTGSSYNSPLHF
TRBJ1-5 | . | . | TRBV6-1 | TGTGCCAGCAGTGAATCGGCGGATCAGCCCCAGCATTTT | CASSESADQPQHF
TRBJ2-7 | . | TRBD1 | TRBV7-8 | TGTGCCAGCAGCTCCCGGGACAGGGGGCCCCACGAGCAGTACTTC | CASSSRDRGPHEQYF
TRBJ1-4 | . | TRBD1 | TRBV20-1 | TGCAGTGCTAGTTCGCCAGGACAGGATAATGAAAAACTGTTTTTT | CSASSPGQDNEKLFF
TRBJ1-5 | . | . | TRBV2 | TGTGCCAGCAGTGGATCTACAGGGAGTGTCAATCAGCCCCAGCATTTT | CASSGSTGSVNQPQHF
TRBJ1-1 | . | . | TRBV12-3/TRBV12-4 | TGTGCCAGCAGTGTACAGATGAACACTGAAGCTTTCTTT | CASSVQMNTEAFF
TRBJ1-1 | . | TRBD1 | TRBV19 | TGTGCCAGTAGTACAACAGGGGGGGACACTGAAGCTTTCTTT | CASSTTGGDTEAFF
TRBJ2-5 | few | TRBD2 | TRBV9 | TGTGCCAGCAGCGTATCGGCGGGGGAGGGGGAGACCCAGTACTTC | CASSVSAGEGETQYF
TRBJ2-5 | . | TRBD2 | TRBV4-2 | TGTGCCAGCAGCCGATCAGCGGGGGGACAAGAGACCCAGTACTTC | CASSRSAGGQETQYF
TRBJ1-1 | . | TRBD1 | TRBV7-2 | TGTGCCAGCAGCTCCCAACAGGGGGCAAGCACTGAAGCTTTCTTT | CASSSQQGASTEAFF
TRBJ2-1 | few | . | TRBV3-1/TRBV3-2 | TGTGCCAGCAGTGACGACAATTCTGCCTACAATGAGCAGTTCTTC | CASSDDNSAYNEQFF
TRBJ2-7 | . | TRBD2 | TRBV7-8 | TGTGCCAGCAGCTTTAGCGGGGGGGCCAACGAGCAGTACTTC | CASSFSGGANEQYF
TRBJ2-2 | . | . | TRBV3-1/TRBV3-2 | TGTGCCAGCAGCCAAGTAGCCGGGGAGCTGTTTTTT | CASSQVAGELFF
TRBJ2-7 | . | TRBD2 | TRBV5-1 | TGCGCCAGCAGCTTAAGGACTAGCGGGGTCTACGAGCAGTACTTC | CASSLRTSGVYEQYF
TRBJ2-7 | . | TRBD1 | TRBV20-1 | TGCAGTGCTAGTCCCCGGGACAGATCCTACGAGCAGTACTTC | CSASPRDRSYEQYF
TRBJ1-1 | . | TRBD1 | TRBV28 | TGTGCCAGCAGTAGGACAGGGCGGGAAAATGAAGCTTTCTTT | CASSRTGRENEAFF
TRBJ2-7 | . | TRBD2 | TRBV5-1 | TGCGCCAGCAGCGGGGGGACTAGCGGGGGTTCCCCCTACGAGCAGTACTTC | CASSGGTSGGSPYEQYF
TRBJ1-2 | . | . | TRBV28 | TGTGCCAGCAGTTTATACGGGGGGCTCAACTATGGCTACACCTTC | CASSLYGGLNYGYTF
TRBJ2-2 | few | . | TRBV27 | TGTGCCAGCAGTTTCGGCGACTCCGGGGAGCTGTTTTTT | CASSFGDSGELFF
TRBJ1-2 | . | . | TRBV11-2 | TGTGCCAGCAGCTTAGGTCAGGGGACTAACTATGGCTACACCTTC | CASSLGQGTNYGYTF
TRBJ2-7 | . | TRBD1 | TRBV5-1 | TGCGCCAGCAGCTTGGTTGGCCCGGGACAGGGAAAACTCTACGAGCAGTACTTC | CASSLVGPGQGKLYEQYF
TRBJ1-1 | . | TRBD1 | TRBV19 | TGTGCCAGCAGGGACAGGCCGAACACTGAAGCTTTCTTT | CASRDRPNTEAFF
TRBJ1-1 | . | TRBD1 | TRBV28 | TGTGCCAGCAGTAGTTTGGGGTCGTGGACAGGGGACCTGAACACTGAAGCTTTCTTT | CASSSLGSWTGDLNTEAFF
TRBJ1-4 | . | . | TRBV12-3/TRBV12-4 | TGTGCCAACCAAAGACAGGCTGGTGAAAAACTGTTTTTT | CANQRQAGEKLFF
TRBJ1-5 | . | . | TRBV30 | TGTGCCTGGAGTGTTTATAGTCCTAGCAATCAGCCCCAGCATTTT | CAWSVYSPSNQPQHF
TRBJ2-7 | . | . | TRBV5-1 | TGCGCCAGCAGCCTGTTCGAAGGGGCGAACGAGCAGTACTTC | CASSLFEGANEQYF
TRBJ2-2 | . | TRBD1 | TRBV5-6 | TGTGCCAGCAGCTTGGTAGGACAGGGGGCCCCCGGGGAGCTGTTTTTT | CASSLVGQGAPGELFF
TRBJ2-3 | . | . | TRBV6-5 | TGTGCCAGCATAAAGGAGGGTAGCACAGATACGCAGTATTTT | CASIKEGSTDTQYF
TRBJ1-6 | . | TRBD1 | TRBV19 | TGTGCCAGTAGTGTTTCTCGGACAGGGGGCTCCTATAATTCACCCCTCCACTTT | CASSVSRTGGSYNSPLHF
TRBJ2-1 | . | TRBD2 | TRBV4-2 | TGTGCCAGCAGCCAAGATATTCTAGCGGGGATCTACAATGAGCAGTTCTTC | CASSQDILAGIYNEQFF
TRBJ1-6 | . | . | TRBV18 | TGTGCCAGCTCACGCGAATTAAATTCACCCCTCCACTTT | CASSRELNSPLHF
TRBJ1-1 | . | . | TRBV6-6 | TGTGCCAGCAGTGATGACGGCGGAGGGACTGAAGCTTTCTTT | CASSDDGGGTEAFF
TRBJ1-1 | few | . | TRBV7-2 | TGTGCCAGCAGGTTTCAGGGGTTGGCTTTCTTT | CASRFQGLAFF
TRBJ1-5 | once | TRBD1 | TRBV18 | TGTGCCAGCTCACCAAAGGCAGGGGGAAATCAGCCCCAGCATTTT | CASSPKAGGNQPQHF
TRBJ2-7 | . | . | TRBV11-2 | TGTGCCAGCAGCTTTTTACACACCTACGAGCAGTACTTC | CASSFLHTYEQYF
TRBJ1-1 | . | . | TRBV7-9 | TGTGCCAGCAGCCCTTGGAGGGCCGCCGGGGGGCACACTGAAGCTTTCTTT | CASSPWRAAGGHTEAFF
TRBJ1-3 | . | . | TRBV10-3 | TGTGCCATCCGCGGGGACTCTGGAAACACCATATATTTT | CAIRGDSGNTIYF
TRBJ2-7 | . | TRBD2 | TRBV13 | TGTGCCAGCAGCTTAGCCGGACTAGCGGGGGACCTCTCCTACGAGCAGTACTTC | CASSLAGLAGDLSYEQYF
TRBJ1-4 | . | . | TRBV18 | TGTGCCAGCTCACTACAGGGTCGTCATGAAAAACTGTTTTTT | CASSLQGRHEKLFF